The 8 T cell receptor beta chains below come from one sample, sequenced in a study of technical replicates of blood from four donors. Measured with immunoSEQ multiplex PCR; TCRdb has only the in-frame clones, and not every one. Among roughly 87,000 clones listed, 85% to 95% were seen once. The sequenced sample consisted of T cells isolated from PBMCs. These receptor sequences come from a human donor in good health.

The chain recombines TRBV2 with TRBJ2-3; 7 positions agree with TRBD2. The CDR3 sequence is 15 residues long. The ends lost 6 bases at V and 2 bases at J; junction bases unmatched: 8. Per germline, CDR1 SNHLY and CDR2 FYNNEI. In DNA, the CDR3 is TGTGCCAGCAGCTTAAGCGGGGCGCACACAGATACGCAGTATTTT. Amino acid sequence: CASSLSGAHTDTQYF.

This chain connects TRBV6-1 to TRBJ2-3; maybe TRBD2 (5 bases). The CDR3 sequence is 16 residues long. Trimming removed 4 bases from V and 2 bases from J, with 16 bases in between. Germline V CDR1 and CDR2: MNHNS, SASEGT. CDR3 nucleotide sequence: TGTGCCAGCAGTGCCCGTGCGACTAAGGACACAGATACGCAGTATTTT. Its translation: CASSARATKDTDTQYF.

V and J are TRBV7-9 and TRBJ2-7; 8 nucleotides agree with TRBD1. Trimming cost V 5 bases and J 3 bases; bases outside gene matches: 3. Germline CDR1 and CDR2: SEHNR and FQNEAQ (reference sequence). The CDR3 spans 13 residues. CDR3 in DNA: TGTGCCAGCAGCACAGGACAGGGCTACGAGCAGTACTTC. Protein sequence: CASSTGQGYEQYF.

The chain is built from TRBV7-2 and TRBJ2-7; 13 nucleotides match TRBD2. V lost 5 bases to trimming and J lost 2 bases; unmatched junction nucleotides: 3. Per germline, CDR1 SGHTA and CDR2 FQGNSA. The CDR3 contains 15 residues. The CDR3 DNA reads TGTGCCAGCAGCCAACTAGCGGGGGGGGCCTACGAGCAGTACTTC. It codes for CASSQLAGGAYEQYF.

This clone has only one observation. The chain joins TRBV7-3 to TRBJ2-5; 11 positions match TRBD1. V lost 2 bases, J lost 8 bases, and 7 bases stayed unmatched. There are 15 residues in the CDR3. CDR1 and CDR2 from the germline V gene are SGHTA and FQGTGA. The CDR3 DNA is TGTGCCAGCAGCTTAGGACAGGGGGCGCTGGAAACCCAGTACTTC. Its protein product is CASSLGQGALETQYF. The full variable domain, completed using reference TRBV7-3 and TRBJ2-5, is GAGVSQTPSNKVTEKGKYVELRCDPISGHTALYWYRQSLGQGPEFLIYFQGTGAADDSGLPNDRFFAVRPEGSVSTLKIQRTERGDSAVYLCASSLGQGALETQYFGPGTRLLVL.

This chain joins TRBV16 and TRBJ2-7; TRBD1 aligns across 9 bases. Germline V lookup: CDR1 KGHSY, CDR2 FQNENV. V dropped 3 bases and J dropped 3; count of bases not matched to a gene: 6. The CDR3 extends over 15 amino acids. This CDR3 is CASSQPRDRVYEQYF. The CDR3 DNA sequence: TGTGCCAGCAGCCAGCCCCGGGACAGGGTCTACGAGCAGTACTTC.

The chain is built from TRBV4-1 and TRBJ1-5; no definite D call. Germline CDR1 and CDR2: MGHRA and YSYEKL. Trimming took 2 bases from V and 0 from J, leaving 17 bases between them. This CDR3 region has 18 residues. The CDR3 DNA is TGCGCCAGCAGCCAAAAAATCCTCTTGGAGGGTAGCAATCAGCCCCAGCATTTT. Translated, it gives CASSQKILLEGSNQPQHF.

The chain employs TRBV5-8 and TRBJ2-6, with TRBD1 matching 12 bases. CDR3 length: 20 amino acids. V was pared by 5 bases and J by 1 base, with 13 bases of the junction left unmatched. Germline V CDR1 and CDR2: SGHTS, YDEGEE. The CDR3 DNA reads TGTGCCAGCAGTTTTCCCGCCGGGACAGGGGGCTCGTCTGGGGCCAACGTCCTGACTTTC. It yields the protein CASSFPAGTGGSSGANVLTF. The whole variable domain, filled in from reference TRBV5-8 and TRBJ2-6, reads EAGVTQSPTHLIKTRGQQATLRCSPISGHTSVYWYQQALGLGLQFLLWYDEGEERNRGNFPPRFSGRQFPNYSSELNVNALELEDSALYLCASSFPAGTGGSSGANVLTFGAGSRLTVL.